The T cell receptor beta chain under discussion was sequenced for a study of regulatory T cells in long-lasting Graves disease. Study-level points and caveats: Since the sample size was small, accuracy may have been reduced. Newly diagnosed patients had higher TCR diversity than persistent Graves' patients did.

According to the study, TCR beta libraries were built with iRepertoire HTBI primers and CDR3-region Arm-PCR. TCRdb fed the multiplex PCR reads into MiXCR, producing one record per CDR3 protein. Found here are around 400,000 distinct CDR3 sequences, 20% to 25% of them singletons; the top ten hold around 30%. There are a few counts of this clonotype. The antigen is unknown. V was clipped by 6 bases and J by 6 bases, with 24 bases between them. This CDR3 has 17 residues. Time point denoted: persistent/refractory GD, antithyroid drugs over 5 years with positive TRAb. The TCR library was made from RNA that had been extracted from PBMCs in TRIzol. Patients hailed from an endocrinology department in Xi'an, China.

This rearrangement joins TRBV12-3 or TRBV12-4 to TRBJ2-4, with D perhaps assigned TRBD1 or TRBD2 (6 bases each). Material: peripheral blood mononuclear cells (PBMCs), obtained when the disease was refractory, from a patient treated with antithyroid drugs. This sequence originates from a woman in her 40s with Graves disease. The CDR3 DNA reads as TGTGCCAGCAGAACTAGGTGGGGGGCTGGAGAGGGAAACATTCAGTACTTC. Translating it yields CASRTRWGAGEGNIQYF.